This T cell receptor (beta chain) emerged from a study of T cells in localized non-small cell lung cancer. About this clone itself: Its antigen is as yet unknown.

Produced via immunoSEQ multiplex PCR; TCRdb's table is partial and in-frame only. Altogether 1,500 to 2,000 clones are present, about 19% being singletons, with the ten largest covering around 15%. Study results and limitations: With higher T cell density in blood came longer overall survival. The appearance of a median 57 of the top 100 tumor clones was seen in adjacent lung. The study found T cell clonality highest in uninvolved adjacent lung, above tumor.

The adjacent lung that was sampled lay at least 2 cm from the tumor margin and showed no atypia. Per the germline V gene, CDR1 is LNHDA and CDR2 is SQIVND (reference sequence). The V end lost 8 bases, the J end lost 2 bases, and 12 bases lay between the germline ends. This CDR3 is 14 amino acids long. Sequencing was performed on normal lung tissue next to the tumor, taken before any cancer treatment. The chain joins TRBV19 to TRBJ1-4; D gene ambiguous. The TCR sequence derives from a female donor older than 55 with stage I lung adenocarcinoma. The CDR3: CASSFGVTNEKLFF. The CDR3 bases are TGTGCCAGTTCCTTTGGAGTTACTAATGAAAAACTGTTTTTT.